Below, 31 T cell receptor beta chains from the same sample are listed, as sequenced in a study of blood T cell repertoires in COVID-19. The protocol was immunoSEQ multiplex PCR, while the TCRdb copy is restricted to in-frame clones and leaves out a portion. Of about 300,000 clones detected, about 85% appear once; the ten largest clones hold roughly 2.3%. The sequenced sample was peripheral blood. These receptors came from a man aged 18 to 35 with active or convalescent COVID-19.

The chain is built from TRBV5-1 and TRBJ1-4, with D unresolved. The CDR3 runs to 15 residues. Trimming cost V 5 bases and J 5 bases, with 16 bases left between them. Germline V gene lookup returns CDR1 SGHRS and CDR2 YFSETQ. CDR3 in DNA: TGCGCCAGCAGGGGATCCGCGACGGGGAATGAAAAACTGTTTTTT. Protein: CASRGSATGNEKLFF.

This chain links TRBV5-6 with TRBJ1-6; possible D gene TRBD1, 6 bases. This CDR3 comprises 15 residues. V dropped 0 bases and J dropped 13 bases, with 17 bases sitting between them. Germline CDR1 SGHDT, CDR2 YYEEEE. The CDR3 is CASSLAFGTSLPLHF. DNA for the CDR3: TGTGCCAGCAGCTTGGCTTTCGGGACATCACTTCCCCTCCACTTT. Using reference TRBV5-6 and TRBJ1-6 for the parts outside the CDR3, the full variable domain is DAGVTQSPTHLIKTRGQQVTLRCSPKSGHDTVSWYQQALGQGPQFIFQYYEEEERQRGNFPDRFSGHQFPNYSSELNVNALLLGDSALYLCASSLAFGTSLPLHFGNGTRLTVT.

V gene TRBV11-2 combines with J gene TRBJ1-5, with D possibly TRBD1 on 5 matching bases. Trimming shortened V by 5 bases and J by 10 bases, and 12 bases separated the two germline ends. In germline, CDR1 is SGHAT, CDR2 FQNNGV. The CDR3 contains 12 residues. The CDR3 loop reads CASSPGGGPQHF. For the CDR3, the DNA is TGTGCCAGCAGCCCTGGCGGGGGTCCCCAGCATTTT.

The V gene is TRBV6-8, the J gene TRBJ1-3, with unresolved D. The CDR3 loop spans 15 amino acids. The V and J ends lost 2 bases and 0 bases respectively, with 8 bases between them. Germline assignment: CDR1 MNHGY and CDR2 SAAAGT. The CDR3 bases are TGTGCCAGCAGTTACGAGGGCTGCTCTGGAAACACCATATATTTT. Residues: CASSYEGCSGNTIYF.

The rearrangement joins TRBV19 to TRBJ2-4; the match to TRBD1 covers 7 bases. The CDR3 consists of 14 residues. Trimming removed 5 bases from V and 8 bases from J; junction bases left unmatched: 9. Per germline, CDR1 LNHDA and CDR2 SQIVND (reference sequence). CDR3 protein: CASSPAQGNDIQYF. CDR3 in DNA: TGTGCCAGTAGTCCCGCACAGGGGAATGACATTCAGTACTTC.

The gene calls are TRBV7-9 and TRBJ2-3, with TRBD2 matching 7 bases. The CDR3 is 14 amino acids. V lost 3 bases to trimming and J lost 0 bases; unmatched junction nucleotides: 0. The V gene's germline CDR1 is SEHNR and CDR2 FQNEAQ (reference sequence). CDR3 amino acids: CASSLRGSTDTQYF. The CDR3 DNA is TGTGCCAGCAGCTTGCGGGGGAGCACAGATACGCAGTATTTT. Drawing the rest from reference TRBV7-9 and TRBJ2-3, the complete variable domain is DTGVSQNPRHKITKRGQNVTFRCDPISEHNRLYWYRQTLGQGPEFLTYFQNEAQLEKSRLLSDRFSAERPKGSFSTLEIQRTEQGDSAMYLCASSLRGSTDTQYFGPGTRLTVL.

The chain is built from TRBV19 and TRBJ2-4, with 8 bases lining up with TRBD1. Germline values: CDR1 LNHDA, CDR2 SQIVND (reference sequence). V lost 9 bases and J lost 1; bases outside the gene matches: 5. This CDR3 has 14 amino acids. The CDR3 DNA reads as TGTGCCAGCTCAGGGGGCATGGCCAAAAACATTCAGTACTTC. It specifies CASSGGMAKNIQYF.

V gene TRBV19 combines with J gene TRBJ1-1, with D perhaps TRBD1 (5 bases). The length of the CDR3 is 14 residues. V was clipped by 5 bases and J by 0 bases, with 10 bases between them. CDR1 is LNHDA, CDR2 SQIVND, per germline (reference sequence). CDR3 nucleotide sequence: TGTGCCAGTAGTTTTGACAGACTGAACACTGAAGCTTTCTTT. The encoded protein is CASSFDRLNTEAFF.

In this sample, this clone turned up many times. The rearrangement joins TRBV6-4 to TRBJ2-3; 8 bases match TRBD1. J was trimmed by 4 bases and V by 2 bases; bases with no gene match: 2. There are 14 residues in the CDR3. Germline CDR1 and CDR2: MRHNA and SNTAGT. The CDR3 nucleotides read TGTGCCAGCAGTGACGTACAGGGGGCAGATACGCAGTATTTT. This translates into CASSDVQGADTQYF.

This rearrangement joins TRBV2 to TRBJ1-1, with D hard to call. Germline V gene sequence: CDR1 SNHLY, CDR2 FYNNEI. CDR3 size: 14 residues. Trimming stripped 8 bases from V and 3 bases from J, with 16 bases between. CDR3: CASVEGSLYTEAFF. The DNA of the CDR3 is TGTGCCAGCGTAGAGGGTTCATTGTACACTGAAGCTTTCTTT. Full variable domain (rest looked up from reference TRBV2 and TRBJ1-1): EPEVTQTPSHQVTQMGQEVILRCVPISNHLYFYWYRQILGQKVEFLVSFYNNEISEKSEIFDDQFSVERPDGSNFTLKIRSTKLEDSAMYFCASVEGSLYTEAFFGQGTRLTVV.

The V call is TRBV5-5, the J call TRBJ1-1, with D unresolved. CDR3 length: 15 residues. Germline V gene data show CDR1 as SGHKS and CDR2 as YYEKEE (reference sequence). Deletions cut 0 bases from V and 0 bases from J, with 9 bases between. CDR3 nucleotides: TGTGCCAGCAGCTTGGCTCTCAGATTGAACACTGAAGCTTTCTTT. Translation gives CASSLALRLNTEAFF.

The chain's CDR3 is CASSDGTGQYF. For the CDR3, the DNA is TGTGCCAGCAGCGATGGGACAGGGCAGTACTTC. The chain uses TRBV7-2 and TRBJ2-7; 8 bases are a match to TRBD1. J lost 9 bases, V lost 5 bases, and 3 bases had no gene match. The CDR3 consists of 11 residues. Germline loops: CDR1 SGHTA, CDR2 FQGNSA.

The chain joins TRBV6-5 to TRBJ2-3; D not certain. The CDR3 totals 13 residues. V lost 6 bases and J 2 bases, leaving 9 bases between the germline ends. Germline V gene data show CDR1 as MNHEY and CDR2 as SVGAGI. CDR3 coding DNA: TGTGCCAGCAGCCCGGGTAACACAGATACGCAGTATTTT. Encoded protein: CASSPGNTDTQYF.

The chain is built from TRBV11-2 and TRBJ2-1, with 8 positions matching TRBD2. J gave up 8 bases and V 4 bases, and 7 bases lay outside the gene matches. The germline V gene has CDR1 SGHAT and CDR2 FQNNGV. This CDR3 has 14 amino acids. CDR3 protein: CASSWVAGGHEQFF. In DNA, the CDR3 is TGTGCCAGCAGCTGGGTGGCGGGAGGCCATGAGCAGTTCTTC.

The CDR3 DNA reads TGCGCCAGCAGCTTGTATTACGGGTCTGGGGCCAACGTCCTGACTTTC. This encodes CASSLYYGSGANVLTF. The genes are TRBV5-1 and TRBJ2-6; no clear D gene. Trimming shortened V by 1 base and J by 1 base, and 9 bases separated the two germline ends. Looked up from germline, CDR1 is SGHRS and CDR2 is YFSETQ. CDR3 length equals 16 residues.

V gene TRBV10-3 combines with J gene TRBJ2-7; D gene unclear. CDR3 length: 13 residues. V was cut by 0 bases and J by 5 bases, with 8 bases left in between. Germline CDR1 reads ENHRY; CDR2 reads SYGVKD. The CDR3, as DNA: TGTGCCATCAGTGAGTCGTGGAGCCACGAGCAGTACTTC. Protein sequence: CAISESWSHEQYF.

The chain's CDR3 is CASSHRAKREGYEQYF. For the CDR3, the DNA is TGCGCCAGCAGCCATAGAGCCAAGCGGGAGGGATACGAGCAGTACTTC. The chain joins TRBV4-1 to TRBJ2-7; TRBD2 matches 10 bases. With 3 bases clipped from V and 4 bases from J, the junction kept 9 bases outside the gene matches. This CDR3 is built from 16 residues. The germline gives CDR1 MGHRA, CDR2 YSYEKL.

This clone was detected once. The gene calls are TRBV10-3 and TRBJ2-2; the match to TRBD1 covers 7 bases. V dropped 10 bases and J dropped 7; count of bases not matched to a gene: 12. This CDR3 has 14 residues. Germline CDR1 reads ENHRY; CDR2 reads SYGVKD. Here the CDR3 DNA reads TGTGCCACCACCCTAGAGACAGGGTTCGGGGAGCTGTTTTTT. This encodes CATTLETGFGELFF.

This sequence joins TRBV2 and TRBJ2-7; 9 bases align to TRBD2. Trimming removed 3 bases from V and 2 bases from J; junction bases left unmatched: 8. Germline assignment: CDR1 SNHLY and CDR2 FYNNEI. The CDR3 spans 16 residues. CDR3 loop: CASSDARSGRTYEQYF. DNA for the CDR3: TGTGCCAGCAGTGACGCAAGAAGCGGGAGGACCTACGAGCAGTACTTC.

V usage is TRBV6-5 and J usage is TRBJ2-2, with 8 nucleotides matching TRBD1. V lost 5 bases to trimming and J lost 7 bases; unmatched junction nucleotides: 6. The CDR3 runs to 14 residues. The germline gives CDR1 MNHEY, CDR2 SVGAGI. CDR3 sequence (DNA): TGTGCCAGCAGTCAGGGACAGGTGGGCGGGGAGCTGTTTTTT. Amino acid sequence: CASSQGQVGGELFF.

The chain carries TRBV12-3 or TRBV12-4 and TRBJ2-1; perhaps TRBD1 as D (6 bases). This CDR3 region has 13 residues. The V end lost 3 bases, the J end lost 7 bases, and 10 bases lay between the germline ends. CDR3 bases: TGTGCCAGCAGTTTGGACAGAATAAATGAGCAGTTCTTC. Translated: CASSLDRINEQFF.

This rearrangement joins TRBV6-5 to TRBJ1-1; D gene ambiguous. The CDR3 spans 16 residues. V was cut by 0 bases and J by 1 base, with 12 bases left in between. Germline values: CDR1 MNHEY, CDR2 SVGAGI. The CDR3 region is CASSYSLLAPNTEAFF. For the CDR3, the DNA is TGTGCCAGCAGTTACTCGCTTCTAGCCCCGAACACTGAAGCTTTCTTT.

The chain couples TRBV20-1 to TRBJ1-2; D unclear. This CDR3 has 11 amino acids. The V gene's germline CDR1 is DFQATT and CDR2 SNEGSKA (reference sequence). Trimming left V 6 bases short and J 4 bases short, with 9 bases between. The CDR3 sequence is CSAPPSYGYTF. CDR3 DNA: TGCAGTGCCCCCCCCAGCTATGGCTACACCTTC.

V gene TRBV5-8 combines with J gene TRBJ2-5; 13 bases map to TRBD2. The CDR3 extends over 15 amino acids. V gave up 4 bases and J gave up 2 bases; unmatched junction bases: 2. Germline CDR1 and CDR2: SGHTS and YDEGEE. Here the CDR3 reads CASSMGLAGQETQYF. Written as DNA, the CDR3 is TGTGCCAGCAGCATGGGACTAGCGGGGCAAGAGACCCAGTACTTC.

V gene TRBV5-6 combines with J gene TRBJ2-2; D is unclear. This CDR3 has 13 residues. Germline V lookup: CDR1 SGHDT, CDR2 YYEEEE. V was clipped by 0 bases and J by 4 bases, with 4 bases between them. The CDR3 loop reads CASSLAGTGELFF. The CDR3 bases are TGTGCCAGCAGCTTGGCAGGCACCGGGGAGCTGTTTTTT.

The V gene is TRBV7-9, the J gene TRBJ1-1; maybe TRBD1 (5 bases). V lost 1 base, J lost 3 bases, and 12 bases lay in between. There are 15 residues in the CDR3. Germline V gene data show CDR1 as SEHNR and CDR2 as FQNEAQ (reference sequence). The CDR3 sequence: CASSLGAGGDTEAFF. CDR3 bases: TGTGCCAGCAGCTTAGGGGCCGGAGGGGACACTGAAGCTTTCTTT. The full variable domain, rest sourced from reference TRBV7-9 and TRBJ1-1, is DTGVSQNPRHKITKRGQNVTFRCDPISEHNRLYWYRQTLGQGPEFLTYFQNEAQLEKSRLLSDRFSAERPKGSFSTLEIQRTEQGDSAMYLCASSLGAGGDTEAFFGQGTRLTVV.

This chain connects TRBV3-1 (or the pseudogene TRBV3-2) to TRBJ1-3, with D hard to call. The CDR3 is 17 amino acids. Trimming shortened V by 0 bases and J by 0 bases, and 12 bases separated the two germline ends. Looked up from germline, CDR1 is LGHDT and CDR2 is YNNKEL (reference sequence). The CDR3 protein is CASSQDGGTYSGNTIYF. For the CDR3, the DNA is TGTGCCAGCAGCCAAGATGGAGGAACCTACTCTGGAAACACCATATATTTT.

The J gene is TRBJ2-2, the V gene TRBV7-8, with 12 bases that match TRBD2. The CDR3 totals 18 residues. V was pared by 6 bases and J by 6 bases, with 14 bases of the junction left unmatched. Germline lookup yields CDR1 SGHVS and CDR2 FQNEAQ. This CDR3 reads CASSSPRGLAGKAGELFF. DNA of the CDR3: TGTGCCAGCAGTTCCCCCCGGGGACTAGCGGGCAAGGCCGGGGAGCTGTTTTTT.

DNA for the CDR3: TGTGCCACCAGCAGGAAACAGGGGATACTGAACACCGGGGAGCTGTTTTTT. It is translated as CATSRKQGILNTGELFF. The chain has TRBV15 and TRBJ2-2; 7 bases align to TRBD1. This CDR3 is 17 amino acids long. J lost 1 base, V lost 3 bases, and 8 bases had no gene match. Germline assignment: CDR1 LNHNV and CDR2 YYDKDF (reference sequence).

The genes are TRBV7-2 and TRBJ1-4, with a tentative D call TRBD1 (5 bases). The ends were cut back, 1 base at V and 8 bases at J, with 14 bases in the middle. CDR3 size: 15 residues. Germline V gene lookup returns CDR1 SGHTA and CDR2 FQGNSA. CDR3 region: CASSLGQGGGEKLFF. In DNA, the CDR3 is TGTGCCAGCAGCTTAGGGCAGGGCGGAGGGGAAAAACTGTTTTTT.

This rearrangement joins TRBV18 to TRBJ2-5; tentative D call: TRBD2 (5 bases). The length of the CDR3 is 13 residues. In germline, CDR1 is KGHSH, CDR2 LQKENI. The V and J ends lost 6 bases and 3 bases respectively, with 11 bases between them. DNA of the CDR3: TGTGCCAGCTCTCGAGACTACGAAGAGACCCAGTACTTC. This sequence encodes CASSRDYEETQYF.